Described below is a single T cell receptor (beta chain) sequence and its context. What antigen it recognizes has not been identified. The input lacks base qualities; no much larger clone sits a single base away. The data belong to a study of Ad26.COV2.S vaccination and SARS-CoV-2 variants (dated by TCRdb to 2020 to 2022). At the level of the whole study: Vaccine-arm donors came from COV1001, a multicentre, randomized, double-blind, placebo-controlled phase I-IIa trial of Ad26.COV2.S in healthy adults. Dosing of Ad26.COV2.S was intramuscular, at either 5x10^10 or 1x10^11 viral particles, delivered as one shot or as two shots spaced 56 days apart. The specificity and breadth of SARS-CoV-2-reactive T cell receptors after Ad26.COV2.S vaccination were assessed by TCRbeta repertoire sequencing. The TCR-sequenced set comprised approximately 32 samples: around 20 Ad26.COV2.S vaccine recipients, 5 placebo recipients and 8 SARS-CoV-2 convalescent individuals. Participants in the trial were split at random into five groups of five each, receiving low-dose or high-dose Ad26.COV2.S once or twice, or else placebo on both occasions. Throughout the experiments and outcome assessment, investigators stayed blinded to trial group allocation. Overall study results and their limits: After vaccination, substantial breadth of spike-specific CD8+ and CD4+ T cell responses was reported. Comparable non-spike TCR breadth was observed between vaccine and placebo recipients, consistent with only spike being contained in the vaccine. Spike-specific TCR breadth was higher in Ad26.COV2.S recipients than in placebo recipients (P = 0.0014). The study was not powered for comparison of responses between vaccine doses or regimens. The authors noted that total T cell responses may have been underestimated by the TCR breadth and depth analyses.

Reading the label with the study, this specimen's treatment or condition is: around 19 received Ad26.COV2.S at low or high dose, single or two shots; about five received placebo; per-sample allocation not given. Repertoires of vaccine and placebo recipients were sequenced from samples collected on day 63 after the first injection. Cohort 1b enrolled around 24 adults aged 18-55 years at a single site in Boston, USA, between 29 July and 7 August 2020. As a vaccine, Ad26.COV2.S was a replication-incompetent adenovirus type 26 vector that expressed a prefusion-stabilized SARS-CoV-2 spike protein derived from the original Wuhan strain. TCRbeta CDR3 regions were sequenced with the immunoSEQ Assay. After extraction, genomic DNA underwent amplification by bias-controlled multiplex PCR, followed by high-throughput sequencing. Regarding the original processing steps: Collapsing and filtering of sequences were performed to quantify the absolute abundance of each unique TCRbeta CDR3 region. Usable DNA was measured by amplifying reference genes present in all nucleated cells, and TCRbeta template counts were normalized to that usable DNA to estimate T cell fraction. Repertoire TCRs were annotated as SARS-CoV-2-specific when V gene, CDR3 amino acid sequence and J gene were exactly matched to a known reactive TCR set. MIRA supplied the reference SARS-CoV-2 TCR set, which was filtered for enrichment in COVID-19-positive ImmuneCODE repertoires so that public or cross-reactive TCRs were removed. Using the MIRA antigens, annotated TCRs were further analysed by specific ORF or by position within an ORF. Depth was the summed frequency of annotated unique rearrangements, while breadth was defined as annotated unique rearrangements over total unique productive rearrangements. Two-sided Wilcoxon rank-sum tests were applied when comparing TCR breadth between groups. Imported from immuneACCESS, the table was reduced by TCRdb to in-frame sequences with V and J called. These copies leave out some clones; in studies compared against another copy, an unresolved V gene accounts for under half, and the cause of the remainder is not known. The DNA gave D and trimming, while V, J and clone size come from that table. In this sample the table shows over 200,000 clones, approximately 87% of which occur a single time. The ten most abundant clones make up roughly 10% of the sample.

This specimen consisted of peripheral blood, obtained in a trial of Ad26.COV2.S vaccine versus placebo. The receptor was isolated from a person between 18 and 65 years old who received the Ad26.COV2.S COVID-19 vaccine or a placebo.

The sequence in DNA is TGCGCCAGCAGCCAAGAAGGCGGTCGGGGTAGGTCGACACGCAATGAGCAGTTCTTC. This is translated as CASSQEGGRGRSTRNEQFF. The rearranged chain carries TRBV4-1 and TRBJ2-1; the D region possibly corresponds to TRBD2 (5 bases align). The CDR3 measures 19 amino acids from cysteine to phenylalanine. The retained sequence is limited to the CDR3, 57 bases, with the frame set at the first base. From the germline V gene, CDR1 is MGHRA and CDR2 is YSYEKL. Trimming costs V 0 bases and J 6 bases, and their ends lie 24 bases apart.